The 2 T cell receptor beta chains reported below all come from one sample, sequenced in a study of blood T cell repertoires in COVID-19. The table came from immunoSEQ multiplex PCR; TCRdb's copy has only in-frame clones and leaves some out. The repertoire holds 85,000 to 95,000 clones, with over 60% as singletons. The sequenced sample was peripheral blood. The receptors here all came from a man in his 70s with acute or convalescent COVID-19.

This clone occurred once. The V gene is TRBV2, the J gene TRBJ1-1; D is undetermined. The CDR3 is made up of 11 amino acids. V was shortened by 6 bases and J by 1 base, with 3 bases between the two germline ends. Germline CDR1 reads SNHLY; CDR2 reads FYNNEI. CDR3 sequence reads: CASSRNTEAFF. DNA of the CDR3: TGTGCCAGCAGCCGGAACACTGAAGCTTTCTTT. Full variable domain (remainder filled in from reference TRBV2 and TRBJ1-1): EPEVTQTPSHQVTQMGQEVILRCVPISNHLYFYWYRQILGQKVEFLVSFYNNEISEKSEIFDDQFSVERPDGSNFTLKIRSTKLEDSAMYFCASSRNTEAFFGQGTRLTVV.

The chain recombines TRBV30 with TRBJ1-5, with D possibly being TRBD1 (5 bases). V was shortened by 2 bases and J by 6 bases, with 14 bases between the two germline ends. The V gene's germline CDR1 is GTSNPN and CDR2 SVGIG (reference sequence). There are 14 residues in the CDR3. The CDR3 DNA is TGTGCCTGGAGTAGGGCAGGGAATCGTCAGCCCCAGCATTTT. This translates into CAWSRAGNRQPQHF.